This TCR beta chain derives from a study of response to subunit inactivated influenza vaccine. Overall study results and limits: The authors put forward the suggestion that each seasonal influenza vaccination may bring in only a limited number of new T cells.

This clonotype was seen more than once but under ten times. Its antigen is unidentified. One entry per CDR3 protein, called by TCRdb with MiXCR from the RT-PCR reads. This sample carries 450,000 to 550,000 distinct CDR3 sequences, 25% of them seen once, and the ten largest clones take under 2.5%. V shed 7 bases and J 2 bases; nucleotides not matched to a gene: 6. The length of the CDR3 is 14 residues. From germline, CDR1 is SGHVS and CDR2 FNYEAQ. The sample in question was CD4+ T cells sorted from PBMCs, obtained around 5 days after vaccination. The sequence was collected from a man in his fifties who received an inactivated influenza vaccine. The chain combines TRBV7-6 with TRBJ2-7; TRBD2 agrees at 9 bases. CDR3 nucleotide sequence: TGTGCCAGCACCCCTCTAGCGGGGCCCTACGAGCAGTACTTC. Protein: CASTPLAGPYEQYF.